The 5 T cell receptor beta chains below all came from one sample that was sequenced in a study of T cell changes during pregnancy in multiple sclerosis. Assay: immunoSEQ multiplex PCR; the TCRdb copy retains only in-frame clones and omits some. This table has tens of thousands of clones, around 92% appearing once. The specimen comprised peripheral blood, sampled after pregnancy. The receptor source for this set is a female donor with multiple sclerosis, enrolled in a pregnancy study.

The chain links TRBV30 to TRBJ2-7; possibly TRBD1 for D (6 bases). Germline loops: CDR1 GTSNPN, CDR2 SVGIG (reference sequence). V was pared by 2 bases and J by 4 bases, with 6 bases between. The CDR3 consists of 11 residues. The CDR3 coding sequence is TGTGCCTGGAGTAGGGGGTACGAGCAGTACTTC. This sequence encodes CAWSRGYEQYF.

The CDR3: CASSSVRVYEQYF. The CDR3 coding sequence is TGTGCCAGCAGTTCCGTGCGGGTGTACGAGCAGTACTTC. This chain connects TRBV27 to TRBJ2-7; possibly TRBD2 for D (5 bases). Germline CDR1 MNHEY, CDR2 SMNVEV (reference sequence). V was trimmed by 4 bases and J by 4 bases, leaving 11 bases between them. The CDR3 runs to 13 residues.

The chain recombines TRBV2 with TRBJ2-2, with D maybe TRBD1 (6 bases). The CDR3 has 15 residues. In germline, CDR1 is SNHLY, CDR2 FYNNEI. Trimming took 4 bases from V and 0 from J, leaving 9 bases between them. This CDR3 is CASSGTDTNTGELFF. The CDR3 nucleotides read TGTGCCAGCAGTGGGACAGATACGAACACCGGGGAGCTGTTTTTT.

The rearrangement joins TRBV2 to TRBJ2-7; D may be TRBD2 (5 bases). Germline assignment: CDR1 SNHLY and CDR2 FYNNEI. V was clipped by 0 bases and J by 2 bases, with 11 bases between them. This CDR3 spans 15 amino acids. Here the CDR3 reads CASSEALGLAYEQYF. The CDR3 nucleotides read TGTGCCAGCAGTGAAGCGCTAGGACTTGCCTACGAGCAGTACTTC.

This rearrangement joins TRBV7-2 to TRBJ1-2; 11 nucleotides match TRBD1. CDR3 length equals 15 residues. J lost 7 bases, V lost 0 bases, and 4 bases had no gene match. Germline V gives CDR1 SGHTA, CDR2 FQGNSA. The CDR3: CASSLAGQGGFGYTF. CDR3 DNA sequence: TGTGCCAGCAGCTTAGCGGGACAGGGGGGATTTGGCTACACCTTC.